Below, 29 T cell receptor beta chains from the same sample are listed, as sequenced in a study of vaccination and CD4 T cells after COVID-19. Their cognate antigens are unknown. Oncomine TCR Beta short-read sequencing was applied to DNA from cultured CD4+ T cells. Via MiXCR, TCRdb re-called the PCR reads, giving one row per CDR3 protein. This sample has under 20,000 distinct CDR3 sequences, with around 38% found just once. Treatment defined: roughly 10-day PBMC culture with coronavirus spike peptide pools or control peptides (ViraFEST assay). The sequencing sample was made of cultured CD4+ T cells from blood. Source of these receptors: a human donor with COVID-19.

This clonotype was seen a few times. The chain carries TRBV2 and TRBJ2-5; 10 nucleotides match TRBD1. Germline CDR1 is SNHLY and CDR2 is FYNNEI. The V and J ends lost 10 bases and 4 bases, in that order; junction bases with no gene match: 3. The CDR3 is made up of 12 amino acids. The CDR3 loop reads CATRDRGETQYF. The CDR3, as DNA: TGTGCCACCCGGGACAGGGGAGAGACCCAGTACTTC.

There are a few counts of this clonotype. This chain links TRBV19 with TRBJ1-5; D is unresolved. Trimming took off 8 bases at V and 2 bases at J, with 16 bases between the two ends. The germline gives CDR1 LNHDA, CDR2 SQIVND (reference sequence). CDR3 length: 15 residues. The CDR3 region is CASLSRGRGNQPQHF. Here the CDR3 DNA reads TGTGCCAGTCTGTCGCGGGGAAGGGGCAATCAGCCCCAGCATTTT.

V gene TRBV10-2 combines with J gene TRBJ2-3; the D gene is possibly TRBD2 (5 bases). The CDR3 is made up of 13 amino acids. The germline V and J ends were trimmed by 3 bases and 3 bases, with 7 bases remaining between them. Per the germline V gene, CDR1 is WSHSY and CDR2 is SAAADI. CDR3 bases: TGCGCCAGCAGTGACCAGCGGACAGATACGCAGTATTTT. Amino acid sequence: CASSDQRTDTQYF.

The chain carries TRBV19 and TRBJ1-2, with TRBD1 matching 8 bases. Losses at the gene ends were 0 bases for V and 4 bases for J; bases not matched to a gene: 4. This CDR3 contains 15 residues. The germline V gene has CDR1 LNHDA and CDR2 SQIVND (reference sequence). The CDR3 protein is CASSIEVGTGYGYTF. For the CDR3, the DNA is TGTGCCAGTAGTATAGAGGTCGGGACAGGCTATGGCTACACCTTC.

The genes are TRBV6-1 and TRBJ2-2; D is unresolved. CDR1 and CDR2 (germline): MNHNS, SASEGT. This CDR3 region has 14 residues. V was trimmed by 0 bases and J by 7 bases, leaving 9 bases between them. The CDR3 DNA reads TGTGCCAGCAGTGAAGCTACGGCCGGCGGGGAGCTGTTTTTT. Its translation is CASSEATAGGELFF.

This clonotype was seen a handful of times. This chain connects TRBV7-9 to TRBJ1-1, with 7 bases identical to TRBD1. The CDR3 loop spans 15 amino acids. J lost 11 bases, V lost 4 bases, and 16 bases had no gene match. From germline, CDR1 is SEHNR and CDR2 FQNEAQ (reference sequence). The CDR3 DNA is TGTGCCAGCAGCTCCTCCGGGACAGAGCCTTATAGGGCTTTCTTT. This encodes CASSSSGTEPYRAFF. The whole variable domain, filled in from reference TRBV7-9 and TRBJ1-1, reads DTGVSQNPRHKITKRGQNVTFRCDPISEHNRLYWYRQTLGQGPEFLTYFQNEAQLEKSRLLSDRFSAERPKGSFSTLEIQRTEQGDSAMYLCASSSSGTEPYRAFFGQGTRLTVV.

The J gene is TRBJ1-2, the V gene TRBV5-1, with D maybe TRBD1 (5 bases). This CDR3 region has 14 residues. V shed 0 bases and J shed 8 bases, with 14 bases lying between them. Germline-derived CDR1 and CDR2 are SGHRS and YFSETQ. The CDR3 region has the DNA TGCGCCAGCAGCTTGGTCCAGGGACGCGAAGGCTACACCTTC. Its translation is CASSLVQGREGYTF.

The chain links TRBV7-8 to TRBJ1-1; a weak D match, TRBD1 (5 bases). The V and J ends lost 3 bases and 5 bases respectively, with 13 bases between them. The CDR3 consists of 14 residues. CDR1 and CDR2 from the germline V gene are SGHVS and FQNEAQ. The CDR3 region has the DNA TGTGCCAGCAGCTTTGGGGCAGGGTGGACTGAAGCTTTCTTT. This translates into CASSFGAGWTEAFF.

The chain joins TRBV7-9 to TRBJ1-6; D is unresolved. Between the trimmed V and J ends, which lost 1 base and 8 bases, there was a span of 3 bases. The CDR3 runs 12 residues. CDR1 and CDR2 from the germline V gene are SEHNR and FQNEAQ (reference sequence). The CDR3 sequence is CASSLDDSPLHF. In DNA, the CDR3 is TGTGCCAGCAGCTTAGACGATTCACCCCTCCACTTT.

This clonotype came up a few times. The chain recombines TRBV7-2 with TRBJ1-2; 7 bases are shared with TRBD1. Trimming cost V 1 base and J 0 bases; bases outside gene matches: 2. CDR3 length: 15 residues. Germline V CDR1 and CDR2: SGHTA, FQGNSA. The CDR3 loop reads CASSLDDRANYGYTF. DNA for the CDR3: TGTGCCAGCAGCTTAGACGACAGGGCTAACTATGGCTACACCTTC.

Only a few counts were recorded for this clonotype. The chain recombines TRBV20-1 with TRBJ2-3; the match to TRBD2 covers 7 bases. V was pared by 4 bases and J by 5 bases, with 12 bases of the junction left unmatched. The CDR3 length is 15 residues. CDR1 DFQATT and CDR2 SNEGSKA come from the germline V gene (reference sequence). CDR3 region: CSATGRRGKEDTQYF. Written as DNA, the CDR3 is TGCAGTGCTACCGGAAGGCGGGGGAAGGAAGATACGCAGTATTTT.

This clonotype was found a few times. CDR3 nucleotide sequence: TGTGCCAGCGGATGGACAGGGGTGACCACTGAAGCTTTCTTT. Amino acid sequence: CASGWTGVTTEAFF. J is TRBJ1-1 and V is TRBV6-1; 9 positions match TRBD1. The CDR3 consists of 14 residues. The germline gives CDR1 MNHNS, CDR2 SASEGT. V was clipped by 8 bases and J by 4 bases; unmatched bases: 8.

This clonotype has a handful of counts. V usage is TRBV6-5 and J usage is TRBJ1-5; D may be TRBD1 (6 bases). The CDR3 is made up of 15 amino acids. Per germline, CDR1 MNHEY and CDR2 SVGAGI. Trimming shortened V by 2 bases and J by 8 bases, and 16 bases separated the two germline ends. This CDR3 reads CASSYIGQGLKPQHF. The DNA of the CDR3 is TGTGCCAGCAGTTACATAGGTCAGGGGTTAAAGCCCCAGCATTTT.

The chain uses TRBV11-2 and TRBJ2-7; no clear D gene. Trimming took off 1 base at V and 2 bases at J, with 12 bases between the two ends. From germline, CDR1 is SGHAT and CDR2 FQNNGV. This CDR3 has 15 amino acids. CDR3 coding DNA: TGTGCCAGCAGCTTAGGTCGTGGCAGTCCCTACGAGCAGTACTTC. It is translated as CASSLGRGSPYEQYF. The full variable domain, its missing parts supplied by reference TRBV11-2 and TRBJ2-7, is EAGVAQSPRYKIIEKRQSVAFWCNPISGHATLYWYQQILGQGPKLLIQFQNNGVVDDSQLPKDRFSAERLKGVDSTLKIQPAKLEDSAVYLCASSLGRGSPYEQYFGPGTRLTVT.

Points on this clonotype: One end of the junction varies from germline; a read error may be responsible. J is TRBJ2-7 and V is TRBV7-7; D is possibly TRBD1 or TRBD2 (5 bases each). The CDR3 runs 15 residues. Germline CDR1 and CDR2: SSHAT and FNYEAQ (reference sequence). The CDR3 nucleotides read TGTGCTAGCAGCCAAGGGACGTCGAGAACCTACGAGCTGTACTTC. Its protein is CASSQGTSRTYELYF.

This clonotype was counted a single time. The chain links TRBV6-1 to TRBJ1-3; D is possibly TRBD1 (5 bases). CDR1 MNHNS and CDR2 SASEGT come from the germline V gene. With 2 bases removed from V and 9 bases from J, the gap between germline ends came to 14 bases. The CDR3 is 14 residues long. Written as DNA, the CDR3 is TGTGCCAGCAGTGAATACGAGGGGAGAGGCACCATATATTTT. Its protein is CASSEYEGRGTIYF.

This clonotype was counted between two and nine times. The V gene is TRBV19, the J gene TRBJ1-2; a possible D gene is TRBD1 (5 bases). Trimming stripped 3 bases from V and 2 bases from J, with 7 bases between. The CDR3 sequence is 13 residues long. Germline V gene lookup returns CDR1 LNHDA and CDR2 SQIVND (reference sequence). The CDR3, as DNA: TGTGCCAGTAGTATGGGGGACAACTATGGCTACACCTTC. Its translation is CASSMGDNYGYTF. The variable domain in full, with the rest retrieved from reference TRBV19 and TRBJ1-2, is DGGITQSPKYLFRKEGQNVTLSCEQNLNHDAMYWYRQDPGQGLRLIYYSQIVNDFQKGDIAEGYSVSREKKESFPLTVTSAQKNPTAFYLCASSMGDNYGYTFGSGTRLTVV.

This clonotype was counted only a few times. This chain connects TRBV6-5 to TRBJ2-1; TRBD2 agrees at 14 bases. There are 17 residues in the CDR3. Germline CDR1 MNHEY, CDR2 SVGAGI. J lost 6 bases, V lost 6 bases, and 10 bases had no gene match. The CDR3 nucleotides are TGTGCCAGCAGATACCGGACGACTAGCGGGGGGGGCAATGAGCAGTTCTTC. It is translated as CASRYRTTSGGGNEQFF.

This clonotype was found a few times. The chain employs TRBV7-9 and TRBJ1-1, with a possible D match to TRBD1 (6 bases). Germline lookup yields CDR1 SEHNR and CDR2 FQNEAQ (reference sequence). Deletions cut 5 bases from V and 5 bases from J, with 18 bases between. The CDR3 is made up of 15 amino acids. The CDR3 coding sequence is TGTGCCAGCAGCCCTAAACACAGGGTTGGGACTGAAGCTTTCTTT. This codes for CASSPKHRVGTEAFF.

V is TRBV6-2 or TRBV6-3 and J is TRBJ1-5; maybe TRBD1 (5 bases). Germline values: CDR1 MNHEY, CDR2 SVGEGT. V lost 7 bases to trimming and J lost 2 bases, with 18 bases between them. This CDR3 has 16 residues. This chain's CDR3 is CASTPQAGTGNQPQHF. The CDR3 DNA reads TGTGCCAGCACCCCACAGGCGGGTACGGGCAATCAGCCCCAGCATTTT.

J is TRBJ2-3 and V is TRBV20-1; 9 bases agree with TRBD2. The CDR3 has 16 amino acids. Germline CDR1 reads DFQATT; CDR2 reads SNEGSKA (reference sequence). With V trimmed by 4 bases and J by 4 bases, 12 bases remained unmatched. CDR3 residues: CSAKSSGRGGADTQYF. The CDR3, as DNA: TGCAGTGCTAAGAGCTCGGGGCGGGGGGGGGCAGATACGCAGTATTTT.

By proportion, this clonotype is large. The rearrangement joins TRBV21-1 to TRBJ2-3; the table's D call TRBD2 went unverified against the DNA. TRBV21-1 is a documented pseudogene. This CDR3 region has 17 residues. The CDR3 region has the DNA TGTGCCAGCAGCAAACGGGGTAGCGGGGCTAGCACAGATACGCAGTATTTT. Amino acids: CASSKRGSGASTDTQYF.

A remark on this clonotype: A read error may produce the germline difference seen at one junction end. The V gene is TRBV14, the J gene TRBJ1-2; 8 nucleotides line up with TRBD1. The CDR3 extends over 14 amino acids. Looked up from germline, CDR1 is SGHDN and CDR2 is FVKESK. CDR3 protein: CASSQARGTGLADF. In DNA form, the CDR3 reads TGTGCCAGCAGCCAAGCAAGAGGGACAGGACTCGCCGACTTC.

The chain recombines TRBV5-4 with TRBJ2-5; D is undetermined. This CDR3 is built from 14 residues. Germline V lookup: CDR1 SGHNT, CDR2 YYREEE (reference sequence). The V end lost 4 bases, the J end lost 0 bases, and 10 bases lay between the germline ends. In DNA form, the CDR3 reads TGTGCCAGCAGCGAGGTGAGGTACCAAGAGACCCAGTACTTC. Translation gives CASSEVRYQETQYF. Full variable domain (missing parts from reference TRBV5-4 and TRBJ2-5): ETGVTQSPTHLIKTRGQQVTLRCSSQSGHNTVSWYQQALGQGPQFIFQYYREEENGRGNFPPRFSGLQFPNYSSELNVNALELDDSALYLCASSEVRYQETQYFGPGTRLLVL.

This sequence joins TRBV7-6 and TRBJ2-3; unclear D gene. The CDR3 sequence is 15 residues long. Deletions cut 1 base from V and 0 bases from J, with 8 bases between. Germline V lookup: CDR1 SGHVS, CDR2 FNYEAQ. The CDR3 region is CASSLEGPSTDTQYF. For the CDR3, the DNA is TGTGCCAGCAGCTTAGAAGGTCCGAGCACAGATACGCAGTATTTT.

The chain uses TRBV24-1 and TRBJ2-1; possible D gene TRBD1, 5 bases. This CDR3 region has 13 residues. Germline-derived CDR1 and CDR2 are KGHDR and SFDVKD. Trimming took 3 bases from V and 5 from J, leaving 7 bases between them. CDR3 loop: CATSDGRDNEQFF. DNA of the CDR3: TGTGCCACCAGTGATGGCAGGGACAATGAGCAGTTCTTC.

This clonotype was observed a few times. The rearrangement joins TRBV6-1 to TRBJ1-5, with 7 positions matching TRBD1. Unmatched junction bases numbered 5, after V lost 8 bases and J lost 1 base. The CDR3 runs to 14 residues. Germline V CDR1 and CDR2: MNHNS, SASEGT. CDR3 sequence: CASVTGSSNQPQHF. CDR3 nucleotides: TGTGCCAGCGTGACAGGGTCAAGCAATCAGCCCCAGCATTTT.

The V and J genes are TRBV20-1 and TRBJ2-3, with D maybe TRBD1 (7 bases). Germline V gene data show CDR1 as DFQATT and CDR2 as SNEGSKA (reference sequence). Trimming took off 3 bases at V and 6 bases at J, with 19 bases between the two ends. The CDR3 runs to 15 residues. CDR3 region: CSARGGQTFADTQYF. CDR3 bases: TGCAGTGCTAGGGGGGGACAGACGTTCGCGGATACGCAGTATTTT.

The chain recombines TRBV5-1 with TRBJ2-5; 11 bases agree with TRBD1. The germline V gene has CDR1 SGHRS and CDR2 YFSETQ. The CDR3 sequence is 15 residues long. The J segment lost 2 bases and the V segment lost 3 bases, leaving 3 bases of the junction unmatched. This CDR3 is CASSSGTGGQETQYF. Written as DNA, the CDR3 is TGCGCCAGCAGCTCGGGGACAGGGGGACAAGAGACCCAGTACTTC.